These T cell receptor beta chains were read from a single sample in a study of blood T cell repertoires in COVID-19. Sequencing was performed with immunoSEQ multiplex PCR; in TCRdb, only in-frame clones are kept and a portion is missing. The table has just over 90,000 clones, roughly 90% seen once. The sample taken for sequencing was peripheral blood. Receptors originate from a human donor with active COVID-19. The donor label of this sample is uncertain. The CDR3 runs from the conserved cysteine through the conserved F or W. A D gene is named only where the DNA matches it firmly. Clone size appears in some rows only: once, few, many, or a class for an expanded clone.

>.|TRBD1|TRBJ2-7|TRBV10-1|14
CASSTGQGGYEQYF
TGCGCCAGCAGTACCGGACAGGGTGGCTACGAGCAGTACTTC
>.|TRBD1|TRBJ1-4|TRBV7-2|15
CASSATGVHPEKLFF
TGTGCCAGCAGCGCCACAGGGGTCCACCCTGAAAAACTGTTTTTT
>.|TRBD2|TRBJ2-5|TRBV9|18
CASSVGAGVVRIPETQYF
TGTGCCAGCAGCGTAGGGGCGGGAGTAGTGAGGATACCGGAGACCCAGTACTTC
>.|.|TRBJ1-1|TRBV10-3|15
CAISESQLGGTEAFF
TGTGCCATCAGTGAGTCGCAGTTGGGGGGCACTGAAGCTTTCTTT
>.|TRBD1|TRBJ1-2|TRBV13|14
CASSEGQGNYGYTF
TGTGCCAGCAGCGAGGGACAGGGGAACTATGGCTACACCTTC
>.|.|TRBJ2-5|TRBV2|13
CASSHPEGRARYF
TGTGCCAGCAGTCACCCGGAAGGGCGGGCACGGTACTTC
>.|TRBD1|TRBJ1-2|TRBV19|15
CASKFTGTGSPSYTF
TGTGCCAGTAAATTTACCGGGACAGGGTCCCCGAGCTACACCTTC
>.|.|TRBJ1-3|TRBV7-9|11
CASSLRNTIYF
TGTGCCAGCAGCCTCCGAAACACCATATATTTT
>.|.|TRBJ1-1|TRBV6-6|15
CASSSGFTGVTEAFF
TGTGCCAGCAGTTCGGGCTTTACAGGAGTCACTGAAGCTTTCTTT
>.|TRBD2|TRBJ2-7|TRBV5-1|16
CASSLEPAGISYEQYF
TGCGCCAGCAGCTTGGAGCCAGCGGGGATATCCTACGAGCAGTACTTC
>.|TRBD2|TRBJ2-3|TRBV9|14
CASSVATSGGREYF
TGTGCCAGCAGCGTAGCTACTAGCGGGGGGCGGGAGTATTTT
>few|.|TRBJ2-3|TRBV4-3|16
CASSQELNRGTDTQYF
TGCGCCAGCAGCCAAGAGTTAAACAGGGGCACAGATACGCAGTATTTT
>.|.|TRBJ1-2|TRBV5-1|14
CASSNTASNYGYTF
TGCGCCAGCAGTAATACAGCCTCAAACTATGGCTACACCTTC
>.|TRBD1|TRBJ2-7|TRBV28|12
CASRQGTYEQYF
TGTGCCAGCAGACAGGGGACCTACGAGCAGTACTTC
>.|TRBD1|TRBJ1-1|TRBV6-5|13
CASSYGTELEAFF
TGTGCCAGCAGTTATGGGACAGAACTTGAAGCTTTCTTT
>once|.|TRBJ2-5|TRBV6-5|11
CASSYLETQYF
TGTGCCAGCAGTTATCTCGAGACCCAGTACTTC
>.|TRBD1|TRBJ1-3|TRBV27|15
CASSRGLDSGNTIYF
TGTGCCAGCAGTAGGGGGCTTGACTCTGGAAACACCATATATTTT
>.|.|TRBJ1-6|TRBV7-2|16
CASSLVAGDANSPLHF
TGTGCCAGCAGCTTAGTTGCGGGGGACGCGAATTCACCCCTCCACTTT
>.|TRBD2|TRBJ2-1|TRBV5-4|15
CASTSTGTKVYEQFF
TGTGCCAGCACTTCTACCGGGACTAAAGTATATGAGCAGTTCTTC
>.|.|TRBJ2-7|TRBV4-3|18
CASSQGWGGGLGVSEQYF
TGCGCCAGCAGCCAAGGCTGGGGAGGTGGGCTCGGGGTCAGCGAGCAGTACTTC
>once|.|TRBJ2-7|TRBV7-9|14
CASSSPTGKLEQYF
TGTGCCAGCAGCTCGCCTACAGGGAAACTCGAGCAGTACTTC
>.|TRBD2|TRBJ2-1|TRBV6-5|13
CASSLLAGSEQFF
TGTGCCAGCAGTTTACTAGCGGGGTCTGAGCAGTTCTTC
>.|.|TRBJ1-4|TRBV6-6|15
CASSLQDPTWEKLFF
TGTGCCAGCAGTCTACAGGACCCCACTTGGGAAAAACTGTTTTTT
>.|.|TRBJ2-3|TRBV24-1|13
CATSVGGTDTQYF
TGTGCCACCAGTGTAGGGGGCACAGATACGCAGTATTTT
>.|TRBD1|TRBJ1-5|TRBV7-2|15
CASSLRGQPNQPQHF
TGTGCCAGCAGCTTACGGGGACAGCCCAATCAGCCCCAGCATTTT
>.|TRBD2|TRBJ2-1|TRBV7-8|16
CASSPPGELAYNEQFF
TGTGCCAGCAGCCCCCCGGGGGAACTAGCGTATAATGAGCAGTTCTTC
>once|.|TRBJ1-5|TRBV6-2/TRBV6-3|19
CASSYSRDTEVYSNQPQHF
TGTGCCAGCAGTTACTCCAGGGACACGGAGGTATATAGCAATCAGCCCCAGCATTTT
>.|.|TRBJ2-3|TRBV5-1|14
CASAIQGGTDTQYF
TGCGCCAGCGCCATACAGGGAGGGACAGATACGCAGTATTTT
>few|.|TRBJ2-7|TRBV27|14
CASSFRRASYEQYF
TGTGCCAGCAGTTTTCGGCGGGCGTCCTACGAGCAGTACTTC
>.|.|TRBJ1-2|TRBV4-3|13
CASSQFLDSGYTF
TGCGCCAGCAGCCAATTCCTGGACAGCGGCTACACCTTC
>.|.|TRBJ2-7|TRBV5-1|14
CASSLVPTAYEQYF
TGCGCCAGCAGCTTGGTTCCGACAGCCTACGAGCAGTACTTC
>.|.|TRBJ1-1|TRBV7-3|15
CASSLSGGPSTEAFF
TGTGCCAGCAGCTTAAGCGGGGGGCCTAGCACTGAAGCTTTCTTT
>once|TRBD1|TRBJ1-2|TRBV6-1|18
CASSEGPGQGEANYGYTF
TGTGCCAGCAGTGAGGGGCCGGGACAGGGGGAAGCTAACTATGGCTACACCTTC
>.|TRBD1|TRBJ1-2|TRBV19|14
CASSNTGGSSGYTF
TGTGCCAGTAGTAACACAGGGGGCTCTTCTGGCTACACCTTC
>.|.|TRBJ1-6|TRBV2|13
CARSLQGSAPLHF
TGTGCCAGATCTTTACAGGGTTCCGCACCCCTCCACTTT
>.|TRBD1|TRBJ1-2|TRBV10-3|14
CAIRGTGGNYGYTF
TGTGCCATCAGGGGAACAGGGGGGAACTATGGCTACACCTTC
>.|TRBD1|TRBJ1-5|TRBV6-4|13
CARDRDPLIAQHF
TGTGCCAGAGACAGGGACCCCTTGATAGCCCAGCATTTT
>once|TRBD2|TRBJ2-3|TRBV5-4|16
CASSLGLAVSTDTQYF
TGTGCCAGCAGCTTGGGACTAGCGGTCAGCACAGATACGCAGTATTTT
>.|TRBD1|TRBJ1-4|TRBV27|15
CASSATGTGAEKLFF
TGTGCCAGCAGTGCCACCGGGACAGGGGCTGAAAAACTGTTTTTT